The sequence of this T cell receptor (beta chain) was determined in a study of human T cells and chemical hapten exposure. Study-level results: Clustering by CDR3 similarity yielded significantly more large clusters from expanded TCRs than controls.

Each CDR3 protein is one row after TCRdb ran MiXCR on the RACE reads. The repertoire holds roughly 70,000 distinct CDR3 sequences, with about 9.1% as singletons. V was trimmed by 8 bases and J by 2 bases, leaving 10 bases between them. Per the germline V gene, CDR1 is MRHNA and CDR2 is SNTAGT. The CDR3 spans 14 residues. The time point: patch test 1, 2 weeks after DPC sensitization. As for treatment: therapeutic diphenylcyclopropenone sensitization with weekly scalp DPC. This clonotype was seen more than once but under ten times. Its antigen is as yet unknown. The receptor was derived from a woman in her forties with alopecia areata. Some clones in this sample may be carry-over from other donors' samples. This sample comprised whole blood, obtained in connection with sensitization to the hapten diphenylcyclopropenone (DPC). The V and J genes are TRBV6-4 and TRBJ2-6; D might be TRBD1 (6 bases). The CDR3 loop reads CASGEGAGANVLTF. CDR3 DNA: TGTGCCAGCGGAGAGGGGGCTGGGGCCAACGTCCTGACTTTC.